These T cell receptor beta chains were read from a single sample in a study of blood T cell repertoires in COVID-19. Assay: immunoSEQ multiplex PCR; the TCRdb copy retains only in-frame clones and omits some. The top ten hold roughly 5.6% of the sample, which has more than 90,000 clones, almost 95% seen once. Specimen: peripheral blood. The receptor set was obtained from a man aged 45-60 years with active COVID-19. Each CDR3 is given with its conserved first and last residue. A D gene is named only where the DNA matches it firmly. Clone size, where shown, is once, few, many, or a class for clones that have expanded.

TRBV30	NA	TRBD1	TRBJ2-7	CAWSAINRDRPEQYF	TGTGCCTGGAGTGCGATTAACCGGGACAGACCCGAGCAGTACTTC
TRBV5-1	NA	TRBD1	TRBJ2-7	CASSFGDSSYEQYF	TGCGCCAGCAGCTTCGGGGACAGCTCCTACGAGCAGTACTTC
TRBV13	NA	TRBD2	TRBJ2-1	CASSTRTSGGPMKQFF	TGTGCCAGCAGCACCCGGACTAGCGGGGGCCCTATGAAGCAGTTCTTC
TRBV6-2/TRBV6-3	once	TRBD2	TRBJ2-3	CASSPGLSTDTQYF	TGTGCCAGCAGTCCGGGACTAAGCACAGATACGCAGTATTTT
TRBV6-5	NA	NA	TRBJ1-1	CASSWRVNTEAFF	TGTGCCAGCAGTTGGAGAGTGAACACTGAAGCTTTCTTT
TRBV2	NA	TRBD1	TRBJ1-1	CASRGTGPGTEAFF	TGTGCCAGCAGGGGGACAGGGCCGGGCACTGAAGCTTTCTTT
TRBV5-1	NA	NA	TRBJ1-1	CASSQVTATTEAFF	TGCGCCAGCAGCCAGGTGACAGCAACCACTGAAGCTTTCTTT
TRBV27	NA	TRBD1	TRBJ1-5	CASSLRQGNQPQHF	TGTGCCAGCAGTTTAAGACAGGGGAATCAGCCCCAGCATTTT
TRBV11-3	NA	TRBD2	TRBJ2-7	CASSLGSSGKYEQYF	TGTGCCAGCAGCTTAGGTTCCAGCGGGAAATACGAGCAGTACTTC
TRBV27	NA	TRBD1	TRBJ1-6	CASSLTGQAGGSPLHF	TGTGCCAGCAGTCTGACCGGACAGGCGGGCGGTTCACCCCTCCACTTT
TRBV30	NA	NA	TRBJ1-5	CAWSTQGNQPQHF	TGTGCCTGGAGTACCCAGGGGAATCAGCCCCAGCATTTT
TRBV28	NA	NA	TRBJ1-5	CASSQAKAQNQPQHF	TGTGCCAGCAGTCAGGCAAAAGCCCAGAATCAGCCCCAGCATTTT
TRBV28	NA	NA	TRBJ2-1	CASSFTAITYNEQFF	TGTGCCAGCAGTTTTACAGCAATAACATACAATGAGCAGTTCTTC
TRBV5-6	NA	TRBD1	TRBJ2-1	CASSLSGTGGLNEQFF	TGTGCCAGCAGTTTATCTGGGACAGGGGGCTTGAATGAGCAGTTCTTC
TRBV27	once	TRBD2	TRBJ2-1	CASSFQAGGPGNEQFF	TGTGCCAGCAGTTTTCAAGCGGGAGGGCCGGGGAATGAGCAGTTCTTC
TRBV11-2	NA	TRBD1	TRBJ1-3	CASSPRTGAGNTIYF	TGTGCCAGCAGCCCACGGACAGGCGCTGGAAACACCATATATTTT
TRBV7-3	NA	TRBD2	TRBJ2-2	CASSPPTSGRAGTGELFF	TGTGCCAGCAGCCCCCCAACTAGCGGGAGGGCCGGGACCGGGGAGCTGTTTTTT
TRBV30	NA	NA	TRBJ2-1	CAWNPLGATPYNEQFF	TGTGCCTGGAACCCCCTGGGGGCAACCCCCTACAATGAGCAGTTCTTC
TRBV28	NA	TRBD1	TRBJ2-7	CASSFGTGRNYEQYF	TGTGCCAGCAGTTTTGGGACAGGCCGGAACTACGAGCAGTACTTC
TRBV6-4	NA	NA	TRBJ1-6	CASSSDSLRNSPLHF	TGTGCCAGCAGTTCGGACAGTCTACGAAATTCACCCCTCCACTTT
TRBV28	NA	TRBD1	TRBJ1-5	CASSSGTGGVSNQPQHF	TGTGCCAGCAGTTCCGGGACAGGGGGAGTTAGCAATCAGCCCCAGCATTTT
TRBV28	NA	TRBD1	TRBJ1-3	CASSKGQGLIGGNTIYF	TGTGCCAGCAGTAAGGGACAGGGTTTAATCGGCGGAAACACCATATATTTT
TRBV11-3	NA	NA	TRBJ2-1	CASSLVSGEQFF	TGTGCCAGCAGCTTAGTCAGCGGTGAGCAGTTCTTC
TRBV6-5	NA	NA	TRBJ2-2	CWTSTFTGELFF	TGCTGGACAAGCACCTTCACCGGGGAGCTGTTTTTT
TRBV29-1	NA	TRBD1	TRBJ1-1	CSVGTGGENGEAFF	TGCAGCGTCGGGACAGGGGGGGAAAACGGTGAAGCTTTCTTT
TRBV6-5	NA	TRBD1	TRBJ1-1	CASRIQGSTEAFF	TGTGCCAGCAGGATACAGGGGAGCACTGAAGCTTTCTTT
TRBV9	NA	NA	TRBJ2-5	CASSIGPGNRKETQYF	TGTGCCAGCAGCATCGGCCCAGGGAATCGAAAAGAGACCCAGTACTTC
TRBV30	NA	NA	TRBJ1-5	CAWSPAGLGSQPQHF	TGTGCCTGGAGTCCGGCAGGATTGGGGAGTCAGCCCCAGCATTTT
TRBV2	NA	TRBD1	TRBJ1-2	CASSRGQALYGYTF	TGTGCCAGCAGTAGAGGACAGGCTCTCTATGGCTACACCTTC
TRBV9	once	TRBD2	TRBJ2-2	CASSPPGSSGRAIGELFF	TGTGCCAGCAGCCCACCGGGTTCGAGCGGGAGGGCCATCGGGGAGCTGTTTTTT
TRBV6-5	NA	TRBD1	TRBJ2-1	CASRRMTGVINEQFF	TGTGCCAGCAGAAGGATGACAGGGGTTATCAATGAGCAGTTCTTC
TRBV7-2	NA	NA	TRBJ2-3	CASSLMEGDTQYF	TGTGCCAGCAGCTTGATGGAGGGGGATACGCAGTATTTT
TRBV2	NA	TRBD1	TRBJ2-1	CASRRDRESEQFF	TGTGCCAGCAGAAGGGACAGGGAGAGTGAGCAGTTCTTC
TRBV11-3	once	NA	TRBJ2-1	CASSLRRDSNEQFF	TGTGCCAGCAGCCTACGCCGAGACAGCAATGAGCAGTTCTTC
TRBV5-5	NA	TRBD2	TRBJ2-3	CASSFSLAGGPGTDTQYF	TGTGCCAGCAGCTTTAGTTTAGCGGGAGGGCCTGGCACAGATACGCAGTATTTT
TRBV3-1/TRBV3-2	NA	NA	TRBJ2-6	CASSQGGRVSGANVLTF	TGTGCCAGCAGCCAAGGGGGCAGAGTGTCTGGGGCCAACGTCCTGACTTTC
TRBV28	NA	NA	TRBJ2-3	CASTPVRGTDTQYF	TGTGCCAGCACTCCAGTGCGGGGCACAGATACGCAGTATTTT
TRBV11-2	NA	NA	TRBJ1-5	CASSPGSNQPQHF	TGTGCCAGCAGCCCCGGGAGCAATCAGCCCCAGCATTTT
TRBV10-1	NA	TRBD1	TRBJ1-6	CASRMTGSNYNSPLHF	TGCGCCAGCAGGATGACAGGGAGCAACTATAATTCACCCCTCCACTTT
TRBV12-3/TRBV12-4	NA	NA	TRBJ2-3	CASSLSSADTQYF	TGTGCCAGCAGTTTATCGTCCGCAGATACGCAGTATTTT
TRBV6-4	NA	TRBD2	TRBJ2-2	CASSPGLAGWSSGELFF	TGTGCCAGCAGTCCTGGACTAGCGGGATGGAGTTCCGGGGAGCTGTTTTTT
TRBV12-3/TRBV12-4	NA	NA	TRBJ1-1	CASSLYGPEAFF	TGTGCCAGCAGTTTATATGGGCCTGAAGCTTTCTTT
TRBV10-3	once	NA	TRBJ1-5	CAISEGLAGVGNQPQHF	TGTGCCATCAGTGAGGGGCTGGCGGGTGTCGGCAATCAGCCCCAGCATTTT
TRBV6-5	NA	TRBD1	TRBJ1-2	CASRETGSYGYTF	TGTGCCAGCAGGGAGACAGGGAGCTATGGCTACACCTTC
TRBV19	NA	TRBD1	TRBJ2-1	CASSMQGAYNEQFF	TGTGCCAGTAGTATGCAGGGGGCTTACAATGAGCAGTTCTTC
TRBV4-2	NA	TRBD2	TRBJ2-1	CASSQDLWDGRASEQFF	TGTGCCAGCAGCCAAGATTTATGGGACGGGAGGGCCAGTGAGCAGTTCTTC
TRBV27	NA	TRBD1	TRBJ1-2	CASSPKGQAPNYGYTF	TGTGCCAGCAGTCCCAAGGGACAGGCGCCTAACTATGGCTACACCTTC
TRBV27	NA	TRBD2	TRBJ2-5	CASRSQREGSLETQYF	TGTGCCAGCAGGTCACAGCGGGAGGGCTCTCTTGAGACCCAGTACTTC
TRBV7-2	NA	NA	TRBJ2-5	CASSIQGTIETQYF	TGTGCCAGCAGCATACAGGGTACTATAGAGACCCAGTACTTC
TRBV28	NA	NA	TRBJ2-3	CASRKDSLDTQYF	TGTGCCAGCAGGAAGGACAGCCTGGATACGCAGTATTTT
TRBV5-4	NA	NA	TRBJ1-2	CASRKEGLGGYTF	TGTGCCAGCAGGAAGGAGGGGTTGGGCGGCTACACCTTC
TRBV15	NA	TRBD2	TRBJ2-1	CATSPSGSSYNEQFF	TGTGCCACCAGCCCTAGCGGGAGCTCCTACAATGAGCAGTTCTTC
TRBV13	NA	NA	TRBJ1-4	CASSTPEGKLFF	TGTGCCAGCAGCACCCCAGAGGGAAAACTGTTTTTT
TRBV6-2/TRBV6-3	NA	NA	TRBJ2-2	CASSYTLGHLDTGELFF	TGTGCCAGCAGTTATACACTGGGACATCTTGACACCGGGGAGCTGTTTTTT
TRBV3-1/TRBV3-2	NA	TRBD2	TRBJ2-1	CASSQDSSGGDEQFF	TGTGCCAGCAGCCAAGACTCTAGCGGGGGCGATGAGCAGTTCTTC
TRBV7-6	NA	NA	TRBJ2-3	CASSRDIGGGADTQYF	TGTGCCAGCAGCCGGGACATCGGAGGTGGGGCAGATACGCAGTATTTT
TRBV3-1/TRBV3-2	few	TRBD1	TRBJ1-5	CASSAGGYSNQPQHF	TGTGCCAGCAGTGCAGGGGGGTATAGCAATCAGCCCCAGCATTTT
TRBV6-5	NA	NA	TRBJ2-7	CASSYSPGRIYEQYF	TGTGCCAGCAGTTACTCGCCAGGGAGGATCTACGAGCAGTACTTC
TRBV10-3	NA	NA	TRBJ2-7	CAISGGDPGRGSYEQYF	TGTGCCATCAGTGGGGGGGACCCAGGGCGGGGATCCTACGAGCAGTACTTC